This note documents a single TCR beta chain sequence. Its antigen remains unidentified. The junction departs from germline at one end; a sequencing error may be responsible. Other DNA variants within this sample encode the same CDR3. The CDR3 contains 14 residues. Germline V gene lookup returns CDR1 SGHAT and CDR2 FQNNGV. This record belongs to a study of OX40 agonist ivuxolimab in advanced cancers. Whole-study context: Prior anti-PD-1, anti-PD-L1 or anti-CTLA-4 therapy was allowed; roughly 40% had some. Two cutaneous melanoma patients and one hepatocellular carcinoma patient, three in all, had partial responses.

General study results and limits: Among the lowest levels of clonal expansion were found in partial responders at 0.1-3.0 mg/kg.

Sequenced by immunoSEQ multiplex PCR; TCRdb stores in-frame clones only, minus some. In the table there are about 61,000 clones, around nine tenths of which are singletons. The receptor comes from an adult with an advanced solid tumor such as melanoma, head and neck, liver or kidney cancer. The material sequenced was CD4+ or CD8+ T cells sorted from blood, taken in a trial of the OX40 agonist ivuxolimab. The J gene is TRBJ2-7, the V gene TRBV11-2; 7 bases map to TRBD1. CDR3 coding DNA: TGCGCCAGCAGCTCTATCCGCAGGGGGTACGAGCAGTACTTC. Encoded protein: CASSSIRRGYEQYF.